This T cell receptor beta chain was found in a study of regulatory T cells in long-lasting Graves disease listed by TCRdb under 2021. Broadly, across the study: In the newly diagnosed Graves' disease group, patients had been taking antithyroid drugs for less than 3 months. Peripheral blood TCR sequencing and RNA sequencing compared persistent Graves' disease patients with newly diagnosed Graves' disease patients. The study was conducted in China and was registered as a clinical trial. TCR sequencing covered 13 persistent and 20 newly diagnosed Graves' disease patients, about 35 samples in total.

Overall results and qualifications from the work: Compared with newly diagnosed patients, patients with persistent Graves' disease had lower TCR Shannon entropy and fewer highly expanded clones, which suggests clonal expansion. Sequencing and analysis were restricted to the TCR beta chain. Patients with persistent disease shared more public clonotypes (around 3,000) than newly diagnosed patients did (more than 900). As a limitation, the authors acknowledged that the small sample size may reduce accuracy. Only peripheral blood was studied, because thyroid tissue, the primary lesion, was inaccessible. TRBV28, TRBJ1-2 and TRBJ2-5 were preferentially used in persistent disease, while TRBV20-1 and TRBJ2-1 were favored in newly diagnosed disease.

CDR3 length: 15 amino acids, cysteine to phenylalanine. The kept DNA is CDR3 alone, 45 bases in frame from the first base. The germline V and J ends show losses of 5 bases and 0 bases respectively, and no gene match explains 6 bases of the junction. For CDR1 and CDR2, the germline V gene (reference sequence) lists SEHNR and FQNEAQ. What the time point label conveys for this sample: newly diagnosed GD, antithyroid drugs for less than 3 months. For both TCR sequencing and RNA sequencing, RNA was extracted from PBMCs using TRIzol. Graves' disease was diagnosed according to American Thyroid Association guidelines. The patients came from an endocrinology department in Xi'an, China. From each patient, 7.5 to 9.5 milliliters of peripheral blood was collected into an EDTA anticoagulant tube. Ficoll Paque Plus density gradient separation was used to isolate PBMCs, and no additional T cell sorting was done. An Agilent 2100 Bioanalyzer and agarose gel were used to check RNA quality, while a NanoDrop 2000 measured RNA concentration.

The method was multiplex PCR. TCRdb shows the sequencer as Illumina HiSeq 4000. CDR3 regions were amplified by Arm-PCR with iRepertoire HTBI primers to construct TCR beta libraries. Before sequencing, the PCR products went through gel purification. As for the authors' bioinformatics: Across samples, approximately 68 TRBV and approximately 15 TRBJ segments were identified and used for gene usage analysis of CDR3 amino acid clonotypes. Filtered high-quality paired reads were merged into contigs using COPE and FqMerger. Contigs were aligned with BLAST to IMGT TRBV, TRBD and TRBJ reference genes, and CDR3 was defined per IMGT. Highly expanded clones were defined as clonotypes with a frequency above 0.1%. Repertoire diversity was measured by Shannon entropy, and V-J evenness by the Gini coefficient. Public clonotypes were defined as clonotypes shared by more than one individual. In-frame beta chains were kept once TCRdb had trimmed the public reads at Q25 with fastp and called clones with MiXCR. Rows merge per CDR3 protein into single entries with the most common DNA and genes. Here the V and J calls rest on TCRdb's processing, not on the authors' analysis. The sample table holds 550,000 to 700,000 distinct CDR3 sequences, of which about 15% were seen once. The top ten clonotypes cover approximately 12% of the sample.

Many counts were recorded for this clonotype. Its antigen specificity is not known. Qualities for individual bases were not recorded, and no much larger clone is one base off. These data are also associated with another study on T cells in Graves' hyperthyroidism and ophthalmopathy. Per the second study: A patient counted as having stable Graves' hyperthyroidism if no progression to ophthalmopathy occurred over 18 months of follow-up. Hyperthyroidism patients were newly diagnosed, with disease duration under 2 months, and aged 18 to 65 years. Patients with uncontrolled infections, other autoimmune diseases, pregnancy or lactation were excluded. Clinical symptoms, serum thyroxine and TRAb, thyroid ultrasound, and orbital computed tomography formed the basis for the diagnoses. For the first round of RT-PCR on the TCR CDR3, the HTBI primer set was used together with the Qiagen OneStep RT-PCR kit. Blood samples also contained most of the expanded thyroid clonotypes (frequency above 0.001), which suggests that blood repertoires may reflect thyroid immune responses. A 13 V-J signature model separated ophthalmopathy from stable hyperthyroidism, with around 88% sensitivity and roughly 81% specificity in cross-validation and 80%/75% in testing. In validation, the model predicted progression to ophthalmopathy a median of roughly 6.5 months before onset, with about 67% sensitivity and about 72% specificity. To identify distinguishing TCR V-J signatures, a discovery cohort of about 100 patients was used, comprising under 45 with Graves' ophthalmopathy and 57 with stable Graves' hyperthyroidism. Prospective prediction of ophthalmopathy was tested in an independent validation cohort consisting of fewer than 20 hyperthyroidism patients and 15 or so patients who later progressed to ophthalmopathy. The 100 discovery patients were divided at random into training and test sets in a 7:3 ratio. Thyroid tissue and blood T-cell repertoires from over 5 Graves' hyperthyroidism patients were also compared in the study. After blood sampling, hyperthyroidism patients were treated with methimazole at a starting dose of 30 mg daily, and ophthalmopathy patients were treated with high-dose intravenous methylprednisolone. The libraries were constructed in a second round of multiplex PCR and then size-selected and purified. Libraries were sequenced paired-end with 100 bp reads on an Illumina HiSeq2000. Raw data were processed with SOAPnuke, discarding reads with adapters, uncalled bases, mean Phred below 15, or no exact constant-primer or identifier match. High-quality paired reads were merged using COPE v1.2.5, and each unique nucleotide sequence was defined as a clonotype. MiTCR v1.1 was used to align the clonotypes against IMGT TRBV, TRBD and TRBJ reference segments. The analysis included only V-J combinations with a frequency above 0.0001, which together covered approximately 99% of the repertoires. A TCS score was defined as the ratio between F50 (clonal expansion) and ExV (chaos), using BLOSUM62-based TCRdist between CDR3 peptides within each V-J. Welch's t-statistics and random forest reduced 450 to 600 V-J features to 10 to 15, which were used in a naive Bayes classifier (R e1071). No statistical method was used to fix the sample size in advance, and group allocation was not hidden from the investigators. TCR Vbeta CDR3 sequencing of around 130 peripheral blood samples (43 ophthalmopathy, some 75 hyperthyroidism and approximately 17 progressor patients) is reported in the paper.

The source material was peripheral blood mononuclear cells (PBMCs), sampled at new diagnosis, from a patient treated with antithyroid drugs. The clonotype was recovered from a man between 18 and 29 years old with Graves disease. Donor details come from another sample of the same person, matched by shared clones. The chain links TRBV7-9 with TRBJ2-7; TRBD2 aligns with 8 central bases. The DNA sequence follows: TGTGCCAGCAGCGTTCTTAGCGGGGCCTCCTACGAGCAGTACTTC. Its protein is CASSVLSGASYEQYF.